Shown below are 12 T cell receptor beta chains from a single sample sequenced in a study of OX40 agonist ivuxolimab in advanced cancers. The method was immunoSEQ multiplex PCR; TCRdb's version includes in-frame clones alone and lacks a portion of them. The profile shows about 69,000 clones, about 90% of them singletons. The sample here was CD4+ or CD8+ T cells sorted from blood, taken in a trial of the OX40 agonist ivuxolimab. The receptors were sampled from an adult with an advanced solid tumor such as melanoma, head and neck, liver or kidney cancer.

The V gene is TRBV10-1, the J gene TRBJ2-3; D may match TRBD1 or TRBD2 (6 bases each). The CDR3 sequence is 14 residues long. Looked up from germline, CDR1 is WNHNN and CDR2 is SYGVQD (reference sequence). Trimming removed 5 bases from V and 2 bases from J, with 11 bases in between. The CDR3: CASSFGGPTDTQYF. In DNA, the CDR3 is TGCGCCAGCAGTTTCGGGGGCCCCACAGATACGCAGTATTTT.

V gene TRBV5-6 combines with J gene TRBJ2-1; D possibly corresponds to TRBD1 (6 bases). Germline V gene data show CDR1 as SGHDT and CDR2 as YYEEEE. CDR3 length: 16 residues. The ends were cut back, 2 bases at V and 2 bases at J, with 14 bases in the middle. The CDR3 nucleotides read TGTGCCAGCAGCTTTAGCAGGGGCCTGACCTACAATGAGCAGTTCTTC. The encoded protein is CASSFSRGLTYNEQFF.

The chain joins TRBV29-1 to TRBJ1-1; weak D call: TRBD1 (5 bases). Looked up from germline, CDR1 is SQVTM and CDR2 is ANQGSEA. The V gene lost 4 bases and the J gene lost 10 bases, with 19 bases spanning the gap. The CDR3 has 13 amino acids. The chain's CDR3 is CSVVAGNAVGAFF. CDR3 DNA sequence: TGCAGCGTTGTGGCAGGGAATGCGGTGGGAGCTTTCTTT.

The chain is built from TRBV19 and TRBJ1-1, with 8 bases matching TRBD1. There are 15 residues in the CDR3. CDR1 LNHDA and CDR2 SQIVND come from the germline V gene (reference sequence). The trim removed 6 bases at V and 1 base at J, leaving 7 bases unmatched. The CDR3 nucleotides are TGTGCCAGTAGATCCGGGACAGGCCCGAACACTGAAGCTTTCTTT. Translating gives CASRSGTGPNTEAFF.

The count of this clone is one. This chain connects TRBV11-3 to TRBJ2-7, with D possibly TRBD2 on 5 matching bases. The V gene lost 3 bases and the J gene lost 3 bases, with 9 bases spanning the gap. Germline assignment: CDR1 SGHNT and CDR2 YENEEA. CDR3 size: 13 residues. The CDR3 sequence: CASSFWENYEQYF. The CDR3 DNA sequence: TGTGCCAGCAGCTTTTGGGAGAACTACGAGCAGTACTTC.

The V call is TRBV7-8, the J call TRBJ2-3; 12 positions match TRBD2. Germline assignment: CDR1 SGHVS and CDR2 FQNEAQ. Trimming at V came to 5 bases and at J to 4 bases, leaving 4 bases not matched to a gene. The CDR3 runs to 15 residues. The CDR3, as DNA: TGTGCCAGCAGCCCCCGGACTAGCGGGGCAGATACGCAGTATTTT. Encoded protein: CASSPRTSGADTQYF.

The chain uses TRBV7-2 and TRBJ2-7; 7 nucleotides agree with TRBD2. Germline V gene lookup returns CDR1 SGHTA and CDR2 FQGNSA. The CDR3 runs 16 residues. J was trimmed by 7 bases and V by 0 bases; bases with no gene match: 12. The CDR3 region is CASSLAMAGGVEEQYF. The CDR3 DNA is TGTGCCAGCAGCTTAGCGATGGCTGGGGGGGTAGAAGAGCAGTACTTC.

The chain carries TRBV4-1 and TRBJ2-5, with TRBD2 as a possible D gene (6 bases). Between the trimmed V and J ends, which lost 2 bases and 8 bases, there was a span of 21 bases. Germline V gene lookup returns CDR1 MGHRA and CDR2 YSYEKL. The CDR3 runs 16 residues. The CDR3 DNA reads TGCGCCAGCAGCCAACCCACAGCGTCTGGAGGGAATACCCAGTACTTC. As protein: CASSQPTASGGNTQYF.

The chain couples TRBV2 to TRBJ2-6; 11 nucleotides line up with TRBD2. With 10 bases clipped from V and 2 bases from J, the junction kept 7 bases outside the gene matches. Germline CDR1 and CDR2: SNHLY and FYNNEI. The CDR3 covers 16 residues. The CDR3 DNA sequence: TGTGCCACCGGACTAGCGGGTAACCCTGGGGCCAACGTCCTGACTTTC. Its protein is CATGLAGNPGANVLTF.

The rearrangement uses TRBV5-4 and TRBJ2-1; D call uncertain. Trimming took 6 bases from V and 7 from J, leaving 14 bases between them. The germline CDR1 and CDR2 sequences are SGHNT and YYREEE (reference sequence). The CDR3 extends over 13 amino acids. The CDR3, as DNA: TGTGCCAGCACCTCCTACGAGAAGAATGAGCAGTTCTTC. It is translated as CASTSYEKNEQFF.

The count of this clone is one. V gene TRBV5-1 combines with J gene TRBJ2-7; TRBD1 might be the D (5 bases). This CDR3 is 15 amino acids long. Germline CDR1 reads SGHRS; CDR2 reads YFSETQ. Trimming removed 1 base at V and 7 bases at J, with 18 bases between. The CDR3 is CASSLNLGAGWEQYF. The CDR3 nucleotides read TGCGCCAGCAGCTTGAACTTGGGCGCAGGGTGGGAGCAGTACTTC.

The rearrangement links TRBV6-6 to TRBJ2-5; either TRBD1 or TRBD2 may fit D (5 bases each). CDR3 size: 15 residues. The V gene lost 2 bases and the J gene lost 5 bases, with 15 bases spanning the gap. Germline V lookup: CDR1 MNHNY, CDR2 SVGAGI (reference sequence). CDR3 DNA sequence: TGTGCCAGCAGTTACAGATCGGGGCTGGGGGAGACCCAGTACTTC. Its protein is CASSYRSGLGETQYF.